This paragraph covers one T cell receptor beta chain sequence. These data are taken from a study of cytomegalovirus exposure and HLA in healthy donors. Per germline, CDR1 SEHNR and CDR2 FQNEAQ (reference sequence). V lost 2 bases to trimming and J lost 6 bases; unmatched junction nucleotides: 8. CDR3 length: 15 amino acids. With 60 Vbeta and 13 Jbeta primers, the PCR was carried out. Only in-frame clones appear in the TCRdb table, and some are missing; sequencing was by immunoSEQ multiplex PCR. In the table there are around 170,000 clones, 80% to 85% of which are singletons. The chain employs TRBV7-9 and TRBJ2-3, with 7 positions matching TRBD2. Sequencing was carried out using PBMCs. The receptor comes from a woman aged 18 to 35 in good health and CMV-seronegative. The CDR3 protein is CASSLSAGVADTQYF. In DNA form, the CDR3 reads TGTGCCAGCAGCTTATCTGCGGGAGTGGCGGATACGCAGTATTTT.